This T cell receptor beta chain was found in a study of shared clonotypes between healthy human individuals. In the CD4+ fraction, cells were divided into CD45RA+ naive and CD45RA-negative memory subsets. Deep-level running was used for the assay. Clones were read by immunoSEQ multiplex PCR, and TCRdb kept only the in-frame ones, dropping some. Among roughly 2,300,000 clones listed, roughly 92% were seen once. The CDR3 has 13 amino acids. Looked up from germline, CDR1 is ENHRY and CDR2 is SYGVKD. Trimming cost V 0 bases and J 9 bases, with 12 bases left between them. The TCR comes from a man aged 18 to 29 in good health. Some clones in this sample may be carry-over from other donors' samples. The chain carries TRBV10-3 and TRBJ2-7; D call uncertain. Sequencing was done on a sample of naive CD4+ T cells from PBMCs. The subset was: CD45RA+ positively selected. The CDR3 region has the DNA TGTGCCATCAGTGAGTCCACAATCTCCTGGCAGTACTTC. Encoded protein: CAISESTISWQYF.